The 5 T cell receptor beta chains reported below all come from one sample, sequenced in a study of cytomegalovirus exposure and HLA in healthy donors. Profiled with immunoSEQ multiplex PCR; TCRdb holds only in-frame clones, not every one. The sample shows about 140,000 clones, approximately 86% of them seen only once. Sequenced: PBMCs. The receptors come from a man between 18 and 35 years old in good health and CMV-seropositive.

V and J are TRBV2 and TRBJ1-5; D not certain. V shed 7 bases and J shed 4 bases, with 17 bases lying between them. Looked up from germline, CDR1 is SNHLY and CDR2 is FYNNEI. The CDR3 spans 15 residues. CDR3 bases: TGTGCCAGCAAGTCGGACTCCTTCCGGAATCAGCCCCAGCATTTT. It translates to CASKSDSFRNQPQHF.

The chain couples TRBV2 to TRBJ1-5; D is unclear. The germline V gene encodes CDR1 SNHLY and CDR2 FYNNEI. The V gene lost 3 bases and the J gene lost 5 bases, with 8 bases spanning the gap. CDR3 size: 13 residues. The DNA for the CDR3 is TGTGCCAGCAGTGATCGGAGGGATCAGCCCCAGCATTTT. Protein sequence: CASSDRRDQPQHF.

The CDR3 nucleotides read TGTGCCAGCAGCTTAGGTAGTCCCGATACGCAGTATTTT. It yields the protein CASSLGSPDTQYF. J is TRBJ2-3 and V is TRBV13; D gene ambiguous. There are 13 residues in the CDR3. Per germline, CDR1 PRHDT and CDR2 FYEKMQ (reference sequence). With 0 bases removed from V and 6 bases from J, the gap between germline ends came to 7 bases.

This chain uses TRBV5-4 with TRBJ2-1; TRBD1 matches at 8 bases. This CDR3 is built from 16 residues. CDR1 is SGHNT, CDR2 YYREEE, per germline (reference sequence). Losses at the gene ends were 1 base for V and 3 bases for J; bases not matched to a gene: 6. The CDR3 region has the DNA TGTGCCAGCAGCTTGCTCCGGACAGGGAACTACAATGAGCAGTTCTTC. Encoded protein: CASSLLRTGNYNEQFF.

This sequence joins TRBV6-4 and TRBJ2-1, with 9 bases lining up with TRBD2. The CDR3 covers 13 residues. The germline gives CDR1 MRHNA, CDR2 SNTAGT. The trim removed 5 bases at V and 10 bases at J, leaving 6 bases unmatched. CDR3 in DNA: TGTGCCAGCAGTACTCAGCGGGGGGACGAGCAGTTCTTC. It yields the protein CASSTQRGDEQFF.